The 10 T cell receptor beta chains listed next were all sequenced from one sample in a study of blood T cell repertoires in COVID-19. Libraries were prepared by immunoSEQ multiplex PCR; TCRdb keeps only in-frame clonotypes and omits some of them. This sample has some 240,000 clones; 80% occur once, and the top ten carry 7.2%. Sequenced material: peripheral blood. These receptors were taken from a woman in her 70s with acute or convalescent COVID-19.

The chain combines TRBV4-3 with TRBJ1-2; D unclear. In germline, CDR1 is LGHNA, CDR2 YSLEER. This CDR3 is built from 14 residues. Trimming removed 4 bases at V and 0 bases at J, with 9 bases between. The CDR3 DNA follows: TGCGCCAGCAGCCTCTTCGTTTCTAACTATGGCTACACCTTC. Translated, it gives CASSLFVSNYGYTF.

V usage is TRBV20-1 and J usage is TRBJ1-2, with D perhaps TRBD1 (5 bases). The CDR3 length is 11 residues. Germline lookup yields CDR1 DFQATT and CDR2 SNEGSKA (reference sequence). V lost 5 bases to trimming and J lost 8 bases, with 12 bases between them. CDR3 amino acids: CSAFLGAGYTF. CDR3 bases: TGCAGTGCTTTTCTAGGGGCGGGCTACACCTTC.

This rearrangement joins TRBV6-1 to TRBJ2-1; 8 bases fit TRBD1. V gave up 5 bases and J gave up 4 bases; unmatched junction bases: 7. The CDR3 totals 15 residues. Per germline, CDR1 MNHNS and CDR2 SASEGT. The chain's CDR3 is CASSKDRESYNEQFF. The CDR3 nucleotides are TGTGCCAGCAGTAAGGACAGGGAGAGTTACAATGAGCAGTTCTTC.

This sequence joins TRBV5-1 and TRBJ1-2; 7 bases are a match to TRBD1. Germline V gene data show CDR1 as SGHRS and CDR2 as YFSETQ. Trimming took 0 bases from V and 8 from J; bases not matched to a gene: 7. This CDR3 spans 14 amino acids. DNA for the CDR3: TGCGCCAGCAGCTTGGACAGGGGCCCACAGGGCTACACCTTC. Protein: CASSLDRGPQGYTF. Drawing the rest from reference TRBV5-1 and TRBJ1-2, the complete variable domain is KAGVTQTPRYLIKTRGQQVTLSCSPISGHRSVSWYQQTPGQGLQFLFEYFSETQRNKGNFPGRFSGRQFSNSRSEMNVSTLELGDSALYLCASSLDRGPQGYTFGSGTRLTVV.

The genes are TRBV7-3 and TRBJ1-5; D is perhaps TRBD1 (6 bases). V shed 0 bases and J shed 7 bases, with 7 bases lying between them. There are 13 residues in the CDR3. Germline V gene lookup returns CDR1 SGHTA and CDR2 FQGTGA. In DNA, the CDR3 is TGTGCCAGCAGCTTAACCAGGGGCCAGCCCCAGCATTTT. This sequence encodes CASSLTRGQPQHF. Based on the CDR3 plus reference TRBV7-3 and TRBJ1-5, the full variable domain is GAGVSQTPSNKVTEKGKYVELRCDPISGHTALYWYRQSLGQGPEFLIYFQGTGAADDSGLPNDRFFAVRPEGSVSTLKIQRTERGDSAVYLCASSLTRGQPQHFGDGTRLSIL.

This chain joins TRBV5-1 and TRBJ2-7; no clear D. V was shortened by 0 bases and J by 3 bases, with 19 bases between the two germline ends. Germline assignment: CDR1 SGHRS and CDR2 YFSETQ. The CDR3 is made up of 17 amino acids. The DNA of the CDR3 is TGCGCCAGCAGCTTGGGGGTATTGACGGGTGGTAACTACGAGCAGTACTTC. Its protein product is CASSLGVLTGGNYEQYF.

This chain joins TRBV7-8 and TRBJ1-2; D remains ambiguous. The CDR3 is 14 amino acids. The germline V gene has CDR1 SGHVS and CDR2 FQNEAQ. V gave up 5 bases and J gave up 5 bases, with 15 bases separating them. As DNA, the CDR3 is TGTGCCAGCAGCCCCGGAGGCGCTCGTTATGGCTACACCTTC. Translated: CASSPGGARYGYTF. The variable domain in full, with the rest retrieved from reference TRBV7-8 and TRBJ1-2, is GAGVSQSPRYKVAKRGQDVALRCDPISGHVSLFWYQQALGQGPEFLTYFQNEAQLDKSGLPSDRFFAERPEGSVSTLKIQRTQQEDSAVYLCASSPGGARYGYTFGSGTRLTVV.

This clone was found a few times. This chain joins TRBV6-2 or TRBV6-3 and TRBJ1-5; D is ambiguous. Trimming pared 1 base from V and 7 bases from J, leaving 11 bases between. CDR3 size: 14 residues. Germline CDR1 and CDR2: MNHEY and SVGEGT. The CDR3 DNA is TGTGCCAGCAGTTACTACGGGGTGGGACAGCCCCAGCATTTT. This codes for CASSYYGVGQPQHF.

DNA of the CDR3: TGTGCCAGCAGCGCACAGGGAGACGAGCAGTACTTC. This codes for CASSAQGDEQYF. This chain joins TRBV6-5 and TRBJ2-7; TRBD1 is a possible D gene (6 bases). Deletions cut 6 bases from V and 5 bases from J, with 11 bases between. CDR3 size: 12 residues. The germline V gene has CDR1 MNHEY and CDR2 SVGAGI.

This chain joins TRBV10-2 and TRBJ1-5; TRBD1 is a possible D gene (5 bases). The V gene's germline CDR1 is WSHSY and CDR2 SAAADI. The CDR3 runs 13 residues. The V gene lost 7 bases and the J gene lost 5 bases, with 12 bases spanning the gap. CDR3 loop: CASKGQIDQPQHF. CDR3 bases: TGCGCCAGCAAAGGACAAATCGATCAGCCCCAGCATTTT.